The 7 T cell receptor beta chains given below trace back to one sample, sequenced in a study of cytomegalovirus exposure and HLA in healthy donors. Sequencing was performed with immunoSEQ multiplex PCR; in TCRdb, only in-frame clones are kept and a portion is missing. The repertoire holds roughly 120,000 clones, 86% seen once, with over 4% in the top ten. Material for sequencing was PBMCs. Receptors were obtained from a man aged 18 to 29 in good health and CMV-seronegative.

V and J are TRBV4-1 and TRBJ2-1; D is undetermined. The CDR3 length is 13 residues. Germline V gene data show CDR1 as MGHRA and CDR2 as YSYEKL. Trimming removed 4 bases at V and 6 bases at J, with 10 bases between. The CDR3 nucleotides read TGCGCCAGCAGCCCGATTACGGGCAATGAGCAGTTCTTC. Its protein is CASSPITGNEQFF.

The gene calls are TRBV13 and TRBJ1-1; D might be TRBD1 (6 bases). Germline CDR1 is PRHDT and CDR2 is FYEKMQ (reference sequence). V was cut by 3 bases and J by 5 bases, with 10 bases left in between. The CDR3 is 13 amino acids. For the CDR3, the DNA is TGTGCCAGCAGCTTCCAAACAGGGACTGAAGCTTTCTTT. It yields the protein CASSFQTGTEAFF.

The chain links TRBV14 to TRBJ2-7; D may be TRBD2 (6 bases). Germline CDR1 reads SGHDN; CDR2 reads FVKESK. V shed 4 bases and J shed 5 bases, with 15 bases lying between them. The CDR3 length is 14 residues. The DNA for the CDR3 is TGTGCCAGCAGCCGTGGAGGGAATATGAACGAGCAGTACTTC. Amino acid sequence: CASSRGGNMNEQYF.

This clone has just one count. The chain employs TRBV28 and TRBJ1-2, with D uncertain. The ends were cut back, 5 bases at V and 3 bases at J, with 7 bases in the middle. The CDR3 sequence is 12 residues long. Per the germline V gene, CDR1 is MDHEN and CDR2 is SYDVKM. The CDR3 sequence is CASSQQDYGYTF. The CDR3 nucleotides read TGTGCCAGCAGTCAGCAGGACTATGGCTACACCTTC.

CDR3 sequence reads: CAWGTGGNTIYF. CDR3 sequence (DNA): TGTGCCTGGGGGACAGGGGGAAACACCATATATTTT. The chain uses TRBV30 and TRBJ1-3, with 9 bases matching TRBD1. The CDR3 loop spans 12 amino acids. J lost 4 bases, V lost 5 bases, and 0 bases had no gene match. The V gene's germline CDR1 is GTSNPN and CDR2 SVGIG (reference sequence).

The rearrangement links TRBV11-2 to TRBJ2-1; D is possibly TRBD1 (5 bases). The V and J ends lost 1 base and 9 bases respectively, with 13 bases between them. The V gene's germline CDR1 is SGHAT and CDR2 FQNNGV. CDR3 length: 14 residues. The CDR3 is CASSLVQESPEQFF. The CDR3 DNA reads as TGTGCCAGCAGCTTAGTACAGGAGAGTCCTGAGCAGTTCTTC.

The chain employs TRBV11-2 and TRBJ2-1, with TRBD1 as a possible D gene (6 bases). CDR1 and CDR2 (germline): SGHAT, FQNNGV. The V gene lost 0 bases and the J gene lost 9 bases, with 18 bases spanning the gap. This CDR3 comprises 16 residues. Here the CDR3 reads CASSLDQAERGSEQFF. The DNA of the CDR3 is TGTGCCAGCAGCTTAGATCAGGCCGAGAGGGGGAGTGAGCAGTTCTTC.